This T cell receptor beta chain is drawn from a study of neoadjuvant nivolumab and ipilimumab in lung cancer. General study findings and limits: Higher pretherapy blood TCR richness went with higher resected-tumor richness. Resected tumors had greater TCR richness and clonality than uninvolved lung.

TCRdb's copy holds only in-frame clones and misses some; the assay was immunoSEQ multiplex PCR. The sample lists more than 1,200 clones, approximately 80% occurring once. Notes on this clone: The target antigen is unknown.

This receptor was identified in an adult with non-small cell lung cancer. The specimen comprised tumor tissue, sampled before neoadjuvant nivolumab, alone or with ipilimumab.

CDR3 sequence: CASRIREVTEAFF. The DNA of the CDR3 is TGTGCCAGCAGGATCAGGGAGGTGACTGAAGCTTTCTTT. The chain is built from TRBV2 and TRBJ1-1; tentative D call: TRBD1 (5 bases). V gave up 6 bases and J gave up 5 bases, with 13 bases separating them. In germline, CDR1 is SNHLY, CDR2 FYNNEI. The length of the CDR3 is 13 residues.